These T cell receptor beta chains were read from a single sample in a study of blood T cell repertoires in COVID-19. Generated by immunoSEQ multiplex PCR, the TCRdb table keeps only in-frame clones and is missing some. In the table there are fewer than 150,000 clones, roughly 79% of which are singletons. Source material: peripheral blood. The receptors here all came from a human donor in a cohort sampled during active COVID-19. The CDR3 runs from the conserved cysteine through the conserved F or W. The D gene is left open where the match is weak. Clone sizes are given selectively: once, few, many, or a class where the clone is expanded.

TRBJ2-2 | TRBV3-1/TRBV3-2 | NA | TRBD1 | CASSLDRGVGELFF | TGTGCCAGCAGCCTCGACAGGGGGGTCGGGGAGCTGTTTTTT
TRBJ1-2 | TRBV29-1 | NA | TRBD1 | CSVGPTGGDGYTF | TGCAGCGTCGGTCCGACAGGGGGTGATGGCTACACCTTC
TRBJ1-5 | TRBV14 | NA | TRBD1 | CASRSSDRGDQPQHF | TGTGCCAGCAGGAGCTCGGACAGGGGGGATCAGCCCCAGCATTTT
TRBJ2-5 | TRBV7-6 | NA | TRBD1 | CASSIVGTVKETQYF | TGTGCCAGCAGCATCGTCGGGACAGTCAAAGAGACCCAGTACTTC
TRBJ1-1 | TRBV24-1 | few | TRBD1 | CATSGGGRTEAFF | TGTGCCACCAGTGGAGGGGGCAGAACTGAAGCTTTCTTT
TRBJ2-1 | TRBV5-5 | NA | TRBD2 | CASSREGASGGRSYNEQFF | TGTGCCAGCAGCAGGGAAGGGGCTAGCGGGGGCCGTTCCTACAATGAGCAGTTCTTC
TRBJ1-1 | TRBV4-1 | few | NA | CASSLGKGVEAFF | TGCGCCAGCAGCCTTGGCAAAGGGGTGGAAGCTTTCTTT
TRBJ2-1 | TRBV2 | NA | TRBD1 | CASTRDREGSGNEQFF | TGTGCCAGCACCCGAGACAGGGAAGGGTCGGGCAATGAGCAGTTCTTC
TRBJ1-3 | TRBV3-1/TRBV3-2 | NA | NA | CASSQEKLKPGNTIYF | TGTGCCAGCAGCCAAGAAAAACTGAAACCTGGAAACACCATATATTTT
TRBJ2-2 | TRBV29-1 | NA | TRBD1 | CSVDRGLNPTGELFF | TGCAGCGTTGACAGGGGGCTTAACCCCACCGGGGAGCTGTTTTTT
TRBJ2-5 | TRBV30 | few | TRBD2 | CAWSVSWASGGQETQYF | TGTGCCTGGAGTGTATCTTGGGCTAGCGGGGGCCAAGAGACCCAGTACTTC
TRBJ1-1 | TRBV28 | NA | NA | CASSFPTTEAFF | TGTGCCAGCAGTTTTCCCACTACTGAAGCTTTCTTT
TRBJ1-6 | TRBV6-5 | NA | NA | CASREGGFGSPLHF | TGTGCCTCTAGAGAGGGAGGGTTTGGATCACCCCTCCACTTT
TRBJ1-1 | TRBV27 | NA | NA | CASSLGPGGRTEAFF | TGTGCCAGCAGTTTGGGTCCGGGGGGGCGCACTGAAGCTTTCTTT
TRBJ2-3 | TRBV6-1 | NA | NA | CASSDYRETSTDTQYF | TGTGCCAGCAGTGATTACAGGGAGACTAGCACAGATACGCAGTATTTT
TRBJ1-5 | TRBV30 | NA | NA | CAWSPSGHRDQPQHF | TGTGCCTGGAGTCCCTCGGGACACCGAGATCAGCCCCAGCATTTT
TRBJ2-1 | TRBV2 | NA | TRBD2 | CATTLSGDYYNEQFF | TGTGCCACTACGCTTAGCGGGGACTACTACAATGAGCAGTTCTTC